This T cell receptor beta chain was sequenced in a study of shared clonotypes between healthy human individuals. Roughly 30,000 T cell genomes, or around 330 ng DNA, went into replicate PCRs of unsorted PBMC. In the original analysis: Junction-only sequences without quality scores came from ImmunoSEQ, so filtering differed. Assay: immunoSEQ multiplex PCR; the TCRdb copy retains only in-frame clones and omits some. V, J and clone size were drawn from that table, and D and trimming were deduced from the DNA. Found here are about 480,000 clones, 79% of them singletons; the top ten hold roughly 13%. CDR1 is MDHEN and CDR2 is SYDVKM in the germline V gene. V was clipped by 6 bases and J by 6 bases, with 14 bases between them. The CDR3 is 14 amino acids.

The material sequenced was PBMCs. V is TRBV28 and J is TRBJ1-4; D ambiguous. This sequence was found in a woman in her thirties or forties in good health. Some clones in this sample may be carry-over from other donors' samples. The CDR3 nucleotides are TGTGCCAGCAGCCCGACACCCCGGGATGAAAAACTGTTTTTT. It translates to CASSPTPRDEKLFF. Using reference TRBV28 and TRBJ1-4 for the parts outside the CDR3, the full variable domain is DVKVTQSSRYLVKRTGEKVFLECVQDMDHENMFWYRQDPGLGLRLIYFSYDVKMKEKGDIPEGYSVSREKKERFSLILESASTNQTSMYLCASSPTPRDEKLFFGSGTQLSVL.